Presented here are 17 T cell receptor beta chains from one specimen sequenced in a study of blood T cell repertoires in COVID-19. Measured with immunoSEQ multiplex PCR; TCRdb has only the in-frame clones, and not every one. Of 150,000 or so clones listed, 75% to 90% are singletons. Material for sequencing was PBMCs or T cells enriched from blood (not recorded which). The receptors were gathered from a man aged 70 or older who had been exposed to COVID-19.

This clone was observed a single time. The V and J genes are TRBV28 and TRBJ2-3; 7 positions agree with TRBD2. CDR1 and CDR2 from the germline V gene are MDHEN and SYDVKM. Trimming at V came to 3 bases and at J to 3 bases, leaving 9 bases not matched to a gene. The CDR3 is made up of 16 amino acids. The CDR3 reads CASSFSGRGITDTQYF. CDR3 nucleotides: TGTGCCAGCAGTTTTAGTGGGAGGGGAATTACAGATACGCAGTATTTT.

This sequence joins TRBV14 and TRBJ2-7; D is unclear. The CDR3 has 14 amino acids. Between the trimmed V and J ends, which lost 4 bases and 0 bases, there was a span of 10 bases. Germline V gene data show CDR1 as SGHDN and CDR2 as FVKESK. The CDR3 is CASSPVLSSYEQYF. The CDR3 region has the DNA TGTGCCAGCAGCCCCGTCCTCAGCTCCTACGAGCAGTACTTC.

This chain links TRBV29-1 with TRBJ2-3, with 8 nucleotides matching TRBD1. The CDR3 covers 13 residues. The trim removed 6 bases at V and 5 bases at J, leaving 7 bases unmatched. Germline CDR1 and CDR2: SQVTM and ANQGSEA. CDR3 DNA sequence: TGCAGCGTCAGCAGGGGGCGCGGAGATACGCAGTATTTT. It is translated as CSVSRGRGDTQYF.

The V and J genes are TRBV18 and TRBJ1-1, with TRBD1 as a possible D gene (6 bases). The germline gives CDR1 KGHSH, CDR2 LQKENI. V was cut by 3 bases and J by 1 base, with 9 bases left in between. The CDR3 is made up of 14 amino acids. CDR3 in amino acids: CASSPLTGNTEAFF. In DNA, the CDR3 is TGTGCCAGCTCACCGTTGACAGGGAACACTGAAGCTTTCTTT. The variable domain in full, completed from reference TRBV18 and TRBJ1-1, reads NAGVMQNPRHLVRRRGQEARLRCSPMKGHSHVYWYRQLPEEGLKFMVYLQKENIIDESGMPKERFSAEFPKEGPSILRIQQVVRGDSAAYFCASSPLTGNTEAFFGQGTRLTVV.

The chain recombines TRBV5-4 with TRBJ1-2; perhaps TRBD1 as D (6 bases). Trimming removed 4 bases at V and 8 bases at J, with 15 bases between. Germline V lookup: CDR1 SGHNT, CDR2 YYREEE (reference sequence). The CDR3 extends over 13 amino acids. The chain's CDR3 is CASSKQGGGGYTF. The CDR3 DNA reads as TGTGCCAGCAGCAAACAGGGAGGGGGAGGCTACACCTTC.

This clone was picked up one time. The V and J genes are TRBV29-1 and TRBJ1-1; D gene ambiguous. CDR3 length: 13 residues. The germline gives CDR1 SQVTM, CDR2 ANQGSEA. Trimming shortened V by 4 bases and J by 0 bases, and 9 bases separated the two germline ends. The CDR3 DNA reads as TGCAGCGTTGTCCCTATCATGAACACTGAAGCTTTCTTT. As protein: CSVVPIMNTEAFF.

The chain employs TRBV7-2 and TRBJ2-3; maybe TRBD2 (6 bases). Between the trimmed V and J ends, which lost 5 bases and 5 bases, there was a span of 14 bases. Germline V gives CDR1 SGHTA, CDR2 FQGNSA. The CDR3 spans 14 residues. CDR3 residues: CASSAGPNGDTQYF. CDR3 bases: TGTGCCAGCAGCGCGGGACCAAACGGAGATACGCAGTATTTT. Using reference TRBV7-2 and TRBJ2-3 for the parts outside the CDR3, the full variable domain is GAGVSQSPSNKVTEKGKDVELRCDPISGHTALYWYRQSLGQGLEFLIYFQGNSAPDKSGLPSDRFSAERTGGSVSTLTIQRTQQEDSAVYLCASSAGPNGDTQYFGPGTRLTVL.

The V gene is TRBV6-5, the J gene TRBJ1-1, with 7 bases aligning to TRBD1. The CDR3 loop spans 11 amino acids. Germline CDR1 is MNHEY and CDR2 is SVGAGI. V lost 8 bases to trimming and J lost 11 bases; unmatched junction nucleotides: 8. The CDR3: CASAQGELAFF. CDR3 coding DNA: TGTGCCAGCGCCCAGGGGGAACTGGCTTTCTTT.

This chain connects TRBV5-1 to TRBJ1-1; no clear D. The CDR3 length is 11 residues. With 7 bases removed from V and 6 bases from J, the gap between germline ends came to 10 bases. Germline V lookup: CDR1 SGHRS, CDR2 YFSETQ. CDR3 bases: TGCGCCAGCCTAGTTTTTGCTGAAGCTTTCTTT. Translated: CASLVFAEAFF.

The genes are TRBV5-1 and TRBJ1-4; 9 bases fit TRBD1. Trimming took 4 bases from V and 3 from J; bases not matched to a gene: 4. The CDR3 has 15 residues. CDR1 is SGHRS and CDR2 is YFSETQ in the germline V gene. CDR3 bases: TGCGCCAGCAGCCCGCGACAGGGGGCTAATGAAAAACTGTTTTTT. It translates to CASSPRQGANEKLFF.

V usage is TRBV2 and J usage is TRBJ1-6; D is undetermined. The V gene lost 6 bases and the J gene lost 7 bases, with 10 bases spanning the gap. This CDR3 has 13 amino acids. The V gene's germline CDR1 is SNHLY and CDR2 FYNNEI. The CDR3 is CASRSEGNSPLHF. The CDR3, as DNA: TGTGCCAGCAGGAGCGAGGGAAATTCACCCCTCCACTTT.

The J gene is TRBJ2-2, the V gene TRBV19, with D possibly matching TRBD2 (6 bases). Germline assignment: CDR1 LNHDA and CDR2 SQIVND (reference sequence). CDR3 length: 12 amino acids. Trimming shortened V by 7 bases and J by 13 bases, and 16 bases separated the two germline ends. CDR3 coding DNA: TGTGCCAGTAAAACTGATGTGGGAGGGCTGTTTTTT. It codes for CASKTDVGGLFF.

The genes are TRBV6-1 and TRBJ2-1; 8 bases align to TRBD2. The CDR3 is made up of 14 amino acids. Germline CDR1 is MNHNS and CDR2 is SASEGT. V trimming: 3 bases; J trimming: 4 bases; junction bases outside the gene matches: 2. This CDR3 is CASSDAGGYNEQFF. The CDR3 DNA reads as TGTGCCAGCAGTGACGCGGGAGGTTACAATGAGCAGTTCTTC.

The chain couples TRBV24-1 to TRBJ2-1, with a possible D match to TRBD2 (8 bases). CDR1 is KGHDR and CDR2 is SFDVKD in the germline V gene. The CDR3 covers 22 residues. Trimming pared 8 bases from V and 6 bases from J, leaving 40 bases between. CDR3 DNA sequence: TGTGCCACCAAGTGTACCGCAGCGACAGGGACCCAGCGGGAGCCCAAGGGCAATGAGCAGTTCTTC. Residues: CATKCTAATGTQREPKGNEQFF.

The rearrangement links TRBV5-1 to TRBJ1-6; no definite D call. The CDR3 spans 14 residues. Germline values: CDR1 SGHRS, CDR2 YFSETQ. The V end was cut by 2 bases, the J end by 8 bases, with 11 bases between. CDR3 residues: CASSLNGVDSPLHF. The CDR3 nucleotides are TGCGCCAGCAGCTTAAACGGAGTTGATTCACCCCTCCACTTT.

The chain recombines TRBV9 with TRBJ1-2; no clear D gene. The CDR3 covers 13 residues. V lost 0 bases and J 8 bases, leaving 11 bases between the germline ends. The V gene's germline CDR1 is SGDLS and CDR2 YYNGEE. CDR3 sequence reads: CASSVGAGDGYTF. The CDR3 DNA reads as TGTGCCAGCAGCGTAGGGGCAGGTGACGGCTACACCTTC.

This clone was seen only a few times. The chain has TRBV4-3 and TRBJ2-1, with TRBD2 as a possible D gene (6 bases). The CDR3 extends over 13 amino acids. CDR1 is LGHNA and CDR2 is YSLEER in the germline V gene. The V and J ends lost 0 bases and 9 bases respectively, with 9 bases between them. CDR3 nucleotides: TGCGCCAGCAGCCAAGAGGGGGGAGGTGAGCAGTTCTTC. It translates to CASSQEGGGEQFF.